This TCR beta chain was identified in a study of blood T cell repertoires in COVID-19. TCRdb keeps only in-frame clones here, not all; method: immunoSEQ multiplex PCR. The data contain 45,000 to 55,000 clones, around 73% of them singletons. Germline V CDR1 and CDR2: GTSNPN, SVGIG (reference sequence). The length of the CDR3 is 13 residues. V was trimmed by 2 bases and J by 2 bases, leaving 9 bases between them. This chain links TRBV30 with TRBJ1-2, with a possible D match to TRBD1 (5 bases). Sequencing was done on a sample of PBMCs or T cells enriched from blood (not recorded which). This receptor was taken from a woman aged 45-59 years with acute COVID-19. CDR3 loop: CAWSKTENYGYTF. The CDR3 coding sequence is TGTGCCTGGAGTAAGACAGAAAACTATGGCTACACCTTC.